The 21 T cell receptor beta chains below were found in one sample sequenced in a study of graft-versus-host responses after intestinal transplantation. Here immunoSEQ multiplex PCR was the method, and the copy in TCRdb shows in-frame clones only, minus some. The sample contains about 100,000 clones, 75% to 95% of which appear only once. What these receptors recognize is not known. Here the sequenced sample was unstimulated CD8+ T cells sorted from spleen or lymph node cells, taken before intestinal transplant. These receptors all come from a human donor who received an intestinal transplant.

The chain couples TRBV7-6 to TRBJ2-7; 7 nucleotides line up with TRBD1. V lost 3 bases and J lost 5; bases outside the gene matches: 4. Germline loops: CDR1 SGHVS, CDR2 FNYEAQ. The length of the CDR3 is 13 residues. CDR3 nucleotides: TGTGCCAGCAGCTTTGACAGGGAAGACGAGCAGTACTTC. This codes for CASSFDREDEQYF.

V and J are TRBV10-3 and TRBJ2-7, with unresolved D. The CDR3 loop spans 14 amino acids. Germline CDR1 reads ENHRY; CDR2 reads SYGVKD. V shed 3 bases and J shed 3 bases, with 12 bases lying between them. The chain's CDR3 is CAISDSDPGYEQYF. The CDR3 region has the DNA TGTGCCATCAGTGACTCGGACCCAGGCTACGAGCAGTACTTC.

This chain links TRBV4-2 with TRBJ1-4, with 7 bases aligning to TRBD1. Trimming cost V 6 bases and J 7 bases; bases outside gene matches: 11. The length of the CDR3 is 15 residues. Germline V gene sequence: CDR1 LGHNA, CDR2 YNFKEQ. This CDR3 is CASSSTGVIGEKLFF. The CDR3, as DNA: TGTGCCAGCAGTTCAACAGGGGTTATCGGTGAAAAACTGTTTTTT.

This sequence joins TRBV27 and TRBJ2-7; TRBD2 agrees at 8 bases. The CDR3 is 16 amino acids. V lost 2 bases and J lost 2; bases outside the gene matches: 8. Germline CDR1 MNHEY, CDR2 SMNVEV (reference sequence). Here the CDR3 reads CASSLVAGGSPYEQYF. DNA for the CDR3: TGTGCCAGCAGTTTAGTGGCGGGAGGTTCTCCCTACGAGCAGTACTTC.

The V call is TRBV7-2, the J call TRBJ1-6; D is possibly TRBD1 (5 bases). The germline CDR1 and CDR2 sequences are SGHTA and FQGNSA. The CDR3 is 16 amino acids. Trimming took off 8 bases at V and 5 bases at J, with 19 bases between the two ends. CDR3 loop: CASSGGEGLNNSPLHF. CDR3 sequence (DNA): TGTGCCAGCTCCGGGGGGGAGGGCCTTAATAATTCACCCCTCCACTTT.

To note about this clone: One end of the junction is discordant with germline, which a read error may explain. V is TRBV5-6 and J is TRBJ2-3; 9 nucleotides match TRBD2. Germline V gene sequence: CDR1 SGHDT, CDR2 YYEEEE. The CDR3 has 14 amino acids. CDR3 DNA sequence: TGTGCCAGCAGCTCCGGGACTAGCATAGATACGCAGTATTTT. Translating gives CASSSGTSIDTQYF. Together with reference TRBV5-6 and TRBJ2-3, the CDR3 gives the full variable domain: DAGVTQSPTHLIKTRGQQVTLRCSPKSGHDTVSWYQQALGQGPQFIFQYYEEEERQRGNFPDRFSGHQFPNYSSELNVNALLLGDSALYLCASSSGTSIDTQYFGPGTRLTVL.

The genes are TRBV2 and TRBJ2-7; TRBD2 agrees at 9 bases. The length of the CDR3 is 16 residues. The germline V gene has CDR1 SNHLY and CDR2 FYNNEI. V lost 4 bases and J lost 3; bases outside the gene matches: 10. The CDR3 bases are TGTGCCAGCAGTGGACCCGGGCGGGGGGGGGACTACGAGCAGTACTTC. Its protein is CASSGPGRGGDYEQYF.

The chain carries TRBV5-4 and TRBJ2-4; 14 bases match TRBD2. Trimming removed 9 bases from V and 1 base from J; junction bases left unmatched: 3. CDR1 and CDR2 (germline): SGHNT, YYREEE (reference sequence). CDR3 size: 15 residues. DNA for the CDR3: TGTGCCACAAGGACTAGCGGGGGGGCCAAAAACATTCAGTACTTC. It yields the protein CATRTSGGAKNIQYF.

V and J are TRBV6-5 and TRBJ2-5, with D possibly called TRBD1 or TRBD2 (5 bases each). This CDR3 contains 13 residues. CDR1 and CDR2 from the germline V gene are MNHEY and SVGAGI. The V end lost 7 bases, the J end lost 2 bases, and 11 bases lay between the germline ends. The DNA for the CDR3 is TGTGCCAGCACCCATGGGGGTCAAGAGACCCAGTACTTC. As protein: CASTHGGQETQYF.

The chain recombines TRBV7-9 with TRBJ2-7, with 7 positions matching TRBD1. The CDR3 spans 13 residues. J was trimmed by 7 bases and V by 5 bases; bases with no gene match: 8. Germline CDR1 and CDR2: SEHNR and FQNEAQ (reference sequence). The CDR3 DNA follows: TGTGCCAGCAGCGAGGCTACAGGGGAGGAGCAGTACTTC. It is translated as CASSEATGEEQYF.

V and J are TRBV11-2 and TRBJ2-7; TRBD2 might be the D (7 bases). CDR1 is SGHAT and CDR2 is FQNNGV in the germline V gene. V was pared by 0 bases and J by 3 bases, with 12 bases between. The CDR3 is 15 residues long. The DNA for the CDR3 is TGTGCCAGCAGCTTAGAGGGGGGGCAAAACTACGAGCAGTACTTC. As protein: CASSLEGGQNYEQYF. The full variable domain, its missing parts supplied by reference TRBV11-2 and TRBJ2-7, is EAGVAQSPRYKIIEKRQSVAFWCNPISGHATLYWYQQILGQGPKLLIQFQNNGVVDDSQLPKDRFSAERLKGVDSTLKIQPAKLEDSAVYLCASSLEGGQNYEQYFGPGTRLTVT.

This chain joins TRBV29-1 and TRBJ2-1; 12 bases match TRBD2. The CDR3 consists of 18 residues. Germline CDR1 is SQVTM and CDR2 is ANQGSEA. Unmatched junction bases numbered 11, after V lost 4 bases and J lost 1 base. The CDR3 coding sequence is TGCAGCGTTGTTTCCGGGACTAGCGGGTGGAGGTCCTACAATGAGCAGTTCTTC. This gives the protein CSVVSGTSGWRSYNEQFF.

The rearrangement joins TRBV2 to TRBJ2-7, with a tentative D call TRBD1 (5 bases). The CDR3 runs to 11 residues. Trimming cost V 7 bases and J 6 bases, with 10 bases left between them. The germline V gene encodes CDR1 SNHLY and CDR2 FYNNEI. The CDR3 sequence is CASNGAGEQYF. The CDR3 region has the DNA TGTGCCAGCAATGGGGCCGGCGAGCAGTACTTC.

This chain connects TRBV11-1 to TRBJ1-2, with 9 bases aligning to TRBD1. This CDR3 spans 14 amino acids. CDR1 SGHAT and CDR2 FQDESV come from the germline V gene (reference sequence). The V segment lost 5 bases and the J segment 4 bases; nucleotides outside the gene matches: 5. Here the CDR3 reads CASSIGQGTYGYTF. CDR3 coding DNA: TGTGCCAGCAGCATCGGACAGGGGACCTATGGCTACACCTTC.

The V gene is TRBV19, the J gene TRBJ1-5; no clear D gene. Germline V gene lookup returns CDR1 LNHDA and CDR2 SQIVND (reference sequence). This CDR3 spans 13 amino acids. With 6 bases removed from V and 2 bases from J, the gap between germline ends came to 8 bases. CDR3 protein: CASSLIGNQPQHF. The CDR3 nucleotides are TGTGCCAGTAGCTTAATTGGCAATCAGCCCCAGCATTTT.

This clone appeared once. DNA of the CDR3: TGTGCTAGTGGTTTGAGCGGGCTAAGGGGTGAGCAGTTCTTC. It specifies CASGLSGLRGEQFF. This chain links TRBV12-5 with TRBJ2-1; a possible D gene is TRBD2 (6 bases). The germline gives CDR1 LGHNT, CDR2 FRNRAP. The ends were cut back, 2 bases at V and 9 bases at J, with 14 bases in the middle. This CDR3 has 14 residues.

The V call is TRBV9, the J call TRBJ2-2; D is possibly TRBD1 (6 bases). The V and J ends lost 4 bases and 6 bases respectively, with 16 bases between them. This CDR3 spans 15 amino acids. Germline lookup yields CDR1 SGDLS and CDR2 YYNGEE. CDR3 nucleotide sequence: TGTGCCAGCAGCCTACAGGGAGCAGGGTCCGGGGAGCTGTTTTTT. As protein: CASSLQGAGSGELFF.

This rearrangement joins TRBV6-6 to TRBJ2-2; D not certain. V was clipped by 1 base and J by 3 bases, with 6 bases between them. Germline CDR1 and CDR2: MNHNY and SVGAGI (reference sequence). CDR3 length: 14 residues. The CDR3: CASSYFADTGELFF. The CDR3 nucleotides are TGTGCCAGCAGTTACTTTGCGGACACCGGGGAGCTGTTTTTT.

J is TRBJ1-5 and V is TRBV2; a weak D match, TRBD1 (6 bases). Trimming left V 3 bases short and J 3 bases short, with 18 bases between. This CDR3 is built from 17 residues. Looked up from germline, CDR1 is SNHLY and CDR2 is FYNNEI. DNA for the CDR3: TGTGCCAGCAGTGATGCTCAGGGGCCGAGGGTCAATCAGCCCCAGCATTTT. It translates to CASSDAQGPRVNQPQHF.

This rearrangement joins TRBV14 to TRBJ1-2, with 7 bases lining up with TRBD1. Trimming took 4 bases from V and 5 from J; bases not matched to a gene: 4. The length of the CDR3 is 13 residues. CDR1 is SGHDN and CDR2 is FVKESK in the germline V gene. The CDR3 coding sequence is TGTGCCAGCAGCCTATCAGGGGGATATGGCTACACCTTC. It translates to CASSLSGGYGYTF. Filled out from reference TRBV14 and TRBJ1-2, the complete variable domain reads EAGVTQFPSHSVIEKGQTVTLRCDPISGHDNLYWYRRVMGKEIKFLLHFVKESKQDESGMPNNRFLAERTGGTYSTLKVQPAELEDSGVYFCASSLSGGYGYTFGSGTRLTVV.

The sample holds a few counts of this clone. V is TRBV6-1 and J is TRBJ2-7; D remains unclear. The germline gives CDR1 MNHNS, CDR2 SASEGT. The CDR3 is 8 amino acids. The germline V and J ends were trimmed by 9 bases and 5 bases, with 2 bases remaining between them. This CDR3 reads CASHEQYF. The DNA for the CDR3 is TGTGCCAGTCACGAGCAGTACTTC.